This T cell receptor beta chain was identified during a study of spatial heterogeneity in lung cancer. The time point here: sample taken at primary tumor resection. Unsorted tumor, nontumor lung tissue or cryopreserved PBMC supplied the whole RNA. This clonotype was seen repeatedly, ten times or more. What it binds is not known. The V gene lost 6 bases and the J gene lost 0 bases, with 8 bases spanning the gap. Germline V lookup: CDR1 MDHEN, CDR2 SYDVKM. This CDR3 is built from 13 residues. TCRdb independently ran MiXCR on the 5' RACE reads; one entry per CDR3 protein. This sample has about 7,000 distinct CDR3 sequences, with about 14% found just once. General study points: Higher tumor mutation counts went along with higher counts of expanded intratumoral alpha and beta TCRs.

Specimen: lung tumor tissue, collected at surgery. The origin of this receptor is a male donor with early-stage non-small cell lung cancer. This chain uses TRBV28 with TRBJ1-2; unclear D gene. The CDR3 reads CASSPGTNYGYTF. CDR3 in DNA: TGTGCCAGCAGCCCGGGAACTAACTATGGCTACACCTTC.